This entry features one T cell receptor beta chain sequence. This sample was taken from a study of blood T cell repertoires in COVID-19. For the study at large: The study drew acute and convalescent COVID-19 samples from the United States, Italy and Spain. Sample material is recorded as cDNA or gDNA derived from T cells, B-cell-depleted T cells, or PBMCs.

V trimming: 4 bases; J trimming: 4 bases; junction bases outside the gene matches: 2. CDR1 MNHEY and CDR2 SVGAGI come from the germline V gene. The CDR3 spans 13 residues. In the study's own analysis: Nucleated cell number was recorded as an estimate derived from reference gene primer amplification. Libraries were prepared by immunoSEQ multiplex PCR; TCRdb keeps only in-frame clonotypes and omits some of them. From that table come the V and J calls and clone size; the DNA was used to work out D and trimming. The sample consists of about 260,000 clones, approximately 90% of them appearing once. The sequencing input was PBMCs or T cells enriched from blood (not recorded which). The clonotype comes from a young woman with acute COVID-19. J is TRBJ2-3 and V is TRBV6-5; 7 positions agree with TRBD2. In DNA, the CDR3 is TGTGCCAGCAGTTTGGGGAGGGCAGATACGCAGTATTTT. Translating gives CASSLGRADTQYF.